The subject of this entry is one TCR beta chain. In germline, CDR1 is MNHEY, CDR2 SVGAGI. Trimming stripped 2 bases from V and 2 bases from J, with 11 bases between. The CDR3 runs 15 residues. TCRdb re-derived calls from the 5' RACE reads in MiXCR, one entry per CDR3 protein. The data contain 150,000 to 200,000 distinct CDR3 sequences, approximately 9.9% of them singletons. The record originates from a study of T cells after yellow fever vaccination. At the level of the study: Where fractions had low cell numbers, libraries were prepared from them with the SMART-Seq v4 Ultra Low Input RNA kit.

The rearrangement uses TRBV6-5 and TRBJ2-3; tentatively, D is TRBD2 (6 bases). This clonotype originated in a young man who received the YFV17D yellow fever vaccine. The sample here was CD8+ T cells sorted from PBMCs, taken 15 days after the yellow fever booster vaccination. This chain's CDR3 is CASSYGGFATDTQYF. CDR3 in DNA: TGTGCCAGCAGTTACGGGGGGTTTGCCACAGATACGCAGTATTTT.